The source of this T cell receptor (beta chain) is a study of metastatic and nonmetastatic thyroid tumors. Whole-study context: Blood and tumor or nodule tissue repertoires from malignant and benign thyroid patients were compared. Study results and limitations: A significant increase in TCR beta diversity was reportedly seen in malignant thyroid tumors relative to benign nodules, in blood and tumor.

Original processing methods: Clinicopathological groups supplied CDR3 differences that were used to build a distant-metastasis classifier for papillary thyroid cancer. TCRdb ran MiXCR on the PCR reads. The V and J calls, along with clone size, are taken from TCRdb and not from the paper's own processing. This sample carries around 17,000 clones, 25% to 30% of them seen once, and the ten largest clones take about a sixth. The sample holds many counts of this clone. Its antigen is not known. All patients were treatment-naive before thyroid surgery. The CDR3 loop spans 21 amino acids. Trimming removed 5 bases from V and 5 bases from J; junction bases left unmatched: 19. CDR1 is WNHNN and CDR2 is SYGVQD in the germline V gene (reference sequence).

The chain carries TRBV10-1 and TRBJ2-2, with TRBD2 matching over 14 bases. This clonotype was sampled from a female donor with papillary thyroid cancer or a benign thyroid nodule (not recorded which). Some clones in this sample may be carry-over from other donors' samples. The sample taken for sequencing was tumor tissue. The CDR3 nucleotides read TGCGCCAGCAGTCCCGAGGACCCCATAGCGGGACTAGCGGGAGTTACCGGGGAGCTGTTTTTT. Its protein product is CASSPEDPIAGLAGVTGELFF.